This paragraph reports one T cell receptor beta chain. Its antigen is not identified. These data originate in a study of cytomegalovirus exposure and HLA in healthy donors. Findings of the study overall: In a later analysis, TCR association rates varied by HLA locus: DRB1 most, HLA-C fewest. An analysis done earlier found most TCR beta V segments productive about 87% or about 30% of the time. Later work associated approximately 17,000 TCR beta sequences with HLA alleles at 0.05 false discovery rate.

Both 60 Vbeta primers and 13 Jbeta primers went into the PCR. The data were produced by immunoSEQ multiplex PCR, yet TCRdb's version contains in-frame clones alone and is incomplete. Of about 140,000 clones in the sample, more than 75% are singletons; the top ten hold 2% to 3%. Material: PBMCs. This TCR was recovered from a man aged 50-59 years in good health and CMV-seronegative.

DNA for the CDR3: TGTGCCAGCACCCGGGGGGATGACAGGGGTGGAGATACGCAGTATTTT. Its translation is CASTRGDDRGGDTQYF. The rearrangement joins TRBV7-9 to TRBJ2-3; the D gene is possibly TRBD1 (8 bases). The CDR3 length is 16 residues. The germline CDR1 and CDR2 sequences are SEHNR and FQNEAQ (reference sequence). The V gene lost 7 bases and the J gene lost 5 bases, with 22 bases spanning the gap.